Below, 4 T cell receptor beta chains from the same sample are listed, as sequenced in a study of shared T cell receptors in the human thymus (dated by TCRdb to the early 2020s). The library relied on the immunoSEQ multiplex PCR assay. Drawn from immuneACCESS, this table holds only the in-frame rearrangements with V and J called that TCRdb kept. Clones are partly lost; checked studies trace under half to an unresolved V gene and leave the rest unexplained. In this sample the table shows hundreds of thousands of clones, 85% to 90% of which occur a single time. The ten biggest clones cover approximately 0.01% of the sample. These same records also appear under a second study, on human thymus T cells.

Sequenced input: thymocytes. Source of these receptors: a boy in the first two years of life with a congenital heart defect. Donor details come from another sample of the same person, matched by shared clones.

The V and J genes are TRBV7-8 and TRBJ2-5; D is perhaps TRBD2 (7 bases). The DNA end lines up better with TRBJ2-7; the J call may be wrong. Germline CDR1 and CDR2: SGHVS and FQNEAQ. This CDR3 spans 14 amino acids. CDR3 sequence: CASSSPRGLYEQYF. The CDR3 DNA follows: TGTGCCAGCAGCTCCCCGCGGGGGCTCTACGAGCAGTACTTC.

This clone has only one observation. J is TRBJ1-2 and V is TRBV5-5; 10 bases match TRBD1. V shed 5 bases and J 4 bases; nucleotides not matched to a gene: 14. Germline lookup yields CDR1 SGHKS and CDR2 YYEKEE (reference sequence). The CDR3 is 17 residues long. CDR3 nucleotides: TGTGCCAGCAGTTCGGGACAGGGGAGGGTTCGGGTCTATGGCTACACCTTC. Encoded protein: CASSSGQGRVRVYGYTF.

This clone was detected only once. In DNA, the CDR3 is TGTGCCAGCAGAATAAACAGGGACCAAGAGACCCAGTACTTC. This encodes CASRINRDQETQYF. The rearrangement joins TRBV5-6 to TRBJ2-5, with D maybe TRBD1 (6 bases). Germline V gives CDR1 SGHDT, CDR2 YYEEEE. The CDR3 spans 14 residues. Trimming removed 5 bases at V and 0 bases at J, with 11 bases between.

This chain joins TRBV19 and TRBJ1-2; D perhaps matches TRBD1 (5 bases). Deletions cut 4 bases from V and 0 bases from J, with 9 bases between. Per the germline V gene, CDR1 is LNHDA and CDR2 is SQIVND (reference sequence). The CDR3 consists of 14 residues. The CDR3: CASSTGPANYGYTF. The CDR3 region has the DNA TGTGCCAGTAGTACAGGGCCAGCTAACTATGGCTACACCTTC.